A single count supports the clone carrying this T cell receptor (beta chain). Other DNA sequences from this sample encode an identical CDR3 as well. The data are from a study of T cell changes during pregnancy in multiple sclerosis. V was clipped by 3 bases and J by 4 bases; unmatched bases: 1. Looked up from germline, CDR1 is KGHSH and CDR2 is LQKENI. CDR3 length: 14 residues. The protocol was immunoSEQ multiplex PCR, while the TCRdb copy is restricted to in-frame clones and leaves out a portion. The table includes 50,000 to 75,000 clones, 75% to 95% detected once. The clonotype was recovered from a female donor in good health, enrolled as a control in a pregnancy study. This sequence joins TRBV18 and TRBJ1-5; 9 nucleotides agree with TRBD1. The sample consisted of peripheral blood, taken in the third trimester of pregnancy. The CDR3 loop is CASSPGTGNQPQHF. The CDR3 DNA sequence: TGTGCCAGCTCACCTGGGACAGGGAATCAGCCCCAGCATTTT.